These T cell receptor beta chains were read from a single sample in a study of CD8+ T cells in alopecia areata. The protocol was immunoSEQ multiplex PCR, while the TCRdb copy is restricted to in-frame clones and leaves out a portion. The repertoire holds under 250,000 clones, with more than 45% as singletons. The sequencing here drew on CD4+ T cells sorted from blood, taken at week 4, from a patient treated with tofacitinib. These receptors all stem from a human donor with alopecia areata. CDR3s include the opening cysteine and the closing phenylalanine or tryptophan. Fields, in order: D gene, J gene, clone size, V gene, CDR3 DNA, CDR3 protein. D genes are given only for firm matches. Clone size, where shown, is once, few, many, or a class for clones that have expanded.

TRBD1 | TRBJ2-2 | many | TRBV7-6 | TGTGCCAGCAGCGGGGACAGGGCGAGCGGGGAGCTGTTTTTT | CASSGDRASGELFF
- | TRBJ1-2 | few | TRBV27 | TGTGCCAGCAGCCCCCCGGGGGGGGCACGCTACACCTTC | CASSPPGGARYTF
TRBD2 | TRBJ2-3 | - | TRBV5-1 | TGCGCCAGCAGCATGAACCCCGGGGGGGCGAAAGATACGCAGTATTTT | CASSMNPGGAKDTQYF
TRBD2 | TRBJ2-2 | few | TRBV28 | TGTGCCAGCAGTCCTAGCGGGGGGTACACCGGGGAGCTGTTTTTT | CASSPSGGYTGELFF
TRBD2 | TRBJ2-3 | - | TRBV10-3 | TGTGCCATCGGTCGGTCGGGGGGGACAGATACGCAGTATTTT | CAIGRSGGTDTQYF
- | TRBJ1-4 | - | TRBV2 | TGTGCCAGCAGTAGGACATCAACTAATGAAAAACTGTTTTTT | CASSRTSTNEKLFF
TRBD1 | TRBJ1-1 | - | TRBV18 | TGTGCCAGCTCACCCCAGGGGGAGCGCGCTTTCTTT | CASSPQGERAFF
TRBD1 | TRBJ2-7 | - | TRBV7-8 | TGTGCCAGCAGCCCCCAGGCGACAGGGTCCTACGAGCAGTACTTC | CASSPQATGSYEQYF
TRBD2 | TRBJ2-1 | - | TRBV5-6 | TGTGCCAGCAGCTTGGTAATAGCGGGGGGCCCTTCTAACTACAATGAGCAGTTCTTC | CASSLVIAGGPSNYNEQFF
TRBD1 | TRBJ1-2 | - | TRBV4-3 | TGCGCCAGCAGCCCCGGACAGGTTTTCTATGGCTACACCTTC | CASSPGQVFYGYTF
- | TRBJ1-6 | - | TRBV5-6 | TGTGCCAGCAGCTTGGCGCGAAATTCACCCCTCCACTTT | CASSLARNSPLHF
TRBD1 | TRBJ2-1 | - | TRBV29-1 | TGCAGCGTTGAAGACCCGGACAGGGCTATGGATGAGCAGTTCTTC | CSVEDPDRAMDEQFF
- | TRBJ2-5 | few | TRBV5-1 | TGCGCCAGCAGCGGGGGACTGACGGGCCAAGAGACCCAGTACTTC | CASSGGLTGQETQYF
- | TRBJ2-4 | - | TRBV29-1 | TGCAGCGGACTCTTCGGGAGAATCCAGTACTTC | CSGLFGRIQYF
- | TRBJ2-5 | - | TRBV10-3 | TGTGCCATCAGTGAAAAACTGGGGGCGACCCAGTACTTC | CAISEKLGATQYF
TRBD2 | TRBJ2-1 | few | TRBV7-2 | TGTGCCAGCAGCTTACCGGGACTAGAGACCAGTGAGCAGTTCTTC | CASSLPGLETSEQFF
TRBD1 | TRBJ2-3 | few | TRBV29-1 | TGCAGCGTCGCCGGGACAGTGCCCGATACGCAGTATTTT | CSVAGTVPDTQYF